The 20 T cell receptor beta chains below all came from one sample that was sequenced in a study of blood T cells in healthy people across ages. The second PCR ran about 6 to 12 cycles with a sample-barcoded 5' primer and J-beta primers. TCRdb analysed the 5' RACE reads with MiXCR anew, one entry per CDR3 protein. The repertoire has 650,000 to 1,000,000 distinct CDR3 sequences, about 36% of them found once; the top ten carry approximately 13%. The sequencing sample was made of blood. These receptors were taken from a man younger than 30 in good health.

The chain has TRBV10-3 and TRBJ1-1; no clear D. The germline CDR1 and CDR2 sequences are ENHRY and SYGVKD. The CDR3 contains 14 residues. Trimming pared 2 bases from V and 4 bases from J, leaving 11 bases between. The CDR3 DNA reads TGTGCCATCAGTGAGCCCCAAGGAACCACTGAAGCTTTCTTT. It translates to CAISEPQGTTEAFF.

This clonotype came up once. The rearrangement joins TRBV29-1 to TRBJ1-4; D is uncertain. CDR3 length: 13 residues. V was clipped by 3 bases and J by 6 bases, with 11 bases between them. Per germline, CDR1 SQVTM and CDR2 ANQGSEA. The CDR3 nucleotides are TGCAGCGTTGAGCAAGGAGGAGATGAAAAACTGTTTTTT. It encodes CSVEQGGDEKLFF.

The sample holds one count of this clonotype. This chain joins TRBV12-3 or TRBV12-4 and TRBJ2-3, with 7 bases lining up with TRBD2. Trimming removed 5 bases from V and 5 bases from J; junction bases left unmatched: 13. The CDR3 extends over 16 amino acids. The CDR3 sequence is CASSGSIGGNIDTQYF. The CDR3 nucleotides are TGTGCCAGCAGTGGGAGCATCGGGGGGAACATAGATACGCAGTATTTT.

In its sample, this clonotype was seen many times. V usage is TRBV10-3 and J usage is TRBJ1-2; 9 bases line up with TRBD1. The germline V gene has CDR1 ENHRY and CDR2 SYGVKD. The CDR3 has 13 amino acids. Losses at the gene ends were 7 bases for V and 4 bases for J; bases not matched to a gene: 4. The CDR3 sequence is CAITGQGSYGYTF. CDR3 bases: TGTGCCATCACTGGACAGGGGAGCTATGGCTACACCTTC.

Comment on this clonotype: One base away lies a much larger clone, so this may be a sequencing read error. V usage is TRBV12-3 or TRBV12-4 and J usage is TRBJ2-5, with 12 bases aligning to TRBD2. The length of the CDR3 is 14 residues. Trimming took 8 bases from V and 11 from J; bases not matched to a gene: 12. CDR3 sequence (DNA): TGTGCCAGCGAAGGACTAGCGGGGAACAATGAGCAGTACTTC. Protein product: CASEGLAGNNEQYF.

This rearrangement joins TRBV21-1 to TRBJ2-1. TRBV21-1 is designated a pseudogene. The CDR3 sequence is 15 residues long. CDR3 protein: CASSKATASYNEQFF. The CDR3 bases are TGTGCCAGCAGCAAAGCGACCGCCTCCTACAATGAGCAGTTCTTC.

This clonotype was seen a handful of times. J is TRBJ2-1 and V is TRBV5-1, with D perhaps matching TRBD2 (6 bases). The CDR3 covers 13 residues. CDR1 and CDR2 from the germline V gene are SGHRS and YFSETQ. The ends were cut back, 4 bases at V and 15 bases at J, with 20 bases in the middle. Written as DNA, the CDR3 is TGCGCCAGCAGCCGAAGGACGGGAGACACCCCGTTCTTC. It yields the protein CASSRRTGDTPFF.

V gene TRBV7-9 combines with J gene TRBJ2-3; 7 nucleotides align to TRBD2. The CDR3 runs 16 residues. The germline gives CDR1 SEHNR, CDR2 FQNEAQ (reference sequence). The trim removed 2 bases at V and 6 bases at J, leaving 11 bases unmatched. CDR3 residues: CASSLRRGSPMDTQYF. CDR3 in DNA: TGTGCCAGCAGCTTACGGCGGGGGAGCCCTATGGATACGCAGTATTTT.

This clonotype was observed at least ten times. V and J are TRBV12-3 or TRBV12-4 and TRBJ1-2; tentative D call: TRBD1 (6 bases). This CDR3 contains 14 residues. The ends were cut back, 2 bases at V and 8 bases at J, with 15 bases in the middle. CDR3: CASSLHPQGPGYTF. In DNA, the CDR3 is TGTGCCAGCAGTTTACACCCTCAGGGGCCGGGCTACACCTTC.

This clonotype showed up just a few times. This chain links TRBV7-9 with TRBJ1-1; maybe TRBD1 (5 bases). The germline gives CDR1 SEHNR, CDR2 FQNEAQ (reference sequence). Trimming stripped 7 bases from V and 9 bases from J, with 18 bases between. The CDR3 loop spans 13 amino acids. CDR3 region: CASTPGPGGKAFF. CDR3 nucleotides: TGTGCCAGCACCCCGGGCCCCGGGGGGAAAGCTTTCTTT.

The chain is built from TRBV5-1 and TRBJ1-2, with 9 bases that match TRBD1. CDR3 length equals 16 residues. V dropped 4 bases and J dropped 5; count of bases not matched to a gene: 12. Germline-derived CDR1 and CDR2 are SGHRS and YFSETQ. Here the CDR3 reads CASSATLGQGVYGYTF. In nucleotides, the CDR3 is TGCGCCAGCAGCGCAACCCTGGGACAGGGAGTATATGGCTACACCTTC.

V and J are TRBV20-1 and TRBJ1-6; D possibly corresponds to TRBD1 (5 bases). Per the germline V gene, CDR1 is DFQATT and CDR2 is SNEGSKA (reference sequence). This CDR3 has 14 amino acids. V was trimmed by 5 bases and J by 2 bases, leaving 10 bases between them. For the CDR3, the DNA is TGCAGTGCTCAGACAGTAACCTATAATTCACCCCTCCACTTT. It specifies CSAQTVTYNSPLHF.

This clonotype was counted at least ten times. The rearrangement uses TRBV5-1 and TRBJ2-7, with TRBD2 matching over 7 bases. Germline values: CDR1 SGHRS, CDR2 YFSETQ. This CDR3 is 16 amino acids long. Trimming cost V 4 bases and J 0 bases; bases outside gene matches: 10. The CDR3 DNA sequence: TGCGCCAGCAGCGAGGGACTACCCCGGAGCTCCTACGAGCAGTACTTC. The encoded protein is CASSEGLPRSSYEQYF.

This clonotype occurred many times. This chain joins TRBV18 and TRBJ2-5, with 9 bases aligning to TRBD2. The CDR3 has 14 amino acids. Germline V gene lookup returns CDR1 KGHSH and CDR2 LQKENI. Trimming at V came to 4 bases and at J to 2 bases, leaving 2 bases not matched to a gene. In DNA, the CDR3 is TGTGCCAGCTCACGTGGACTAGCGCAAGAGACCCAGTACTTC. Amino acid sequence: CASSRGLAQETQYF.

This chain uses TRBV27 with TRBJ2-7, with 7 bases identical to TRBD1. J was trimmed by 2 bases and V by 11 bases; bases with no gene match: 6. Germline V CDR1 and CDR2: MNHEY, SMNVEV (reference sequence). This CDR3 has 12 residues. The CDR3 sequence is CAGEGQAYEQYF. CDR3 DNA: TGTGCCGGCGAAGGACAGGCCTACGAGCAGTACTTC.

The chain uses TRBV6-1 and TRBJ1-1, with 7 bases lining up with TRBD1. CDR1 is MNHNS and CDR2 is SASEGT in the germline V gene. The CDR3 covers 14 residues. The J segment lost 7 bases and the V segment lost 4 bases, leaving 9 bases of the junction unmatched. CDR3 sequence: CASSVEGALGEAFF. In DNA form, the CDR3 reads TGTGCCAGCAGTGTAGAGGGGGCATTGGGTGAAGCTTTCTTT.

V and J are TRBV7-9 and TRBJ2-7; weak D call: TRBD1 (6 bases). Germline V CDR1 and CDR2: SEHNR, FQNEAQ (reference sequence). The CDR3 spans 17 residues. Trimming took off 5 bases at V and 0 bases at J, with 20 bases between the two ends. The CDR3 protein is CASSPNEQGPISYEQYF. CDR3 bases: TGTGCCAGCAGCCCCAACGAACAGGGACCGATCTCCTACGAGCAGTACTTC.

This clonotype was seen more than once but under ten times. In DNA, the CDR3 is TGCAGTGCTAGGCGTAGCGGGGGGACCGATGGGGAGCAGTACTTC. Protein product: CSARRSGGTDGEQYF. The J gene is TRBJ2-7, the V gene TRBV20-1; 10 bases fit TRBD2. Germline values: CDR1 DFQATT, CDR2 SNEGSKA (reference sequence). V shed 3 bases and J 7 bases; nucleotides not matched to a gene: 12. The CDR3 totals 15 residues.

The chain couples TRBV7-2 to TRBJ2-3; 8 bases agree with TRBD1. J was trimmed by 0 bases and V by 2 bases; bases with no gene match: 1. Germline values: CDR1 SGHTA, CDR2 FQGNSA. The CDR3 contains 15 residues. For the CDR3, the DNA is TGTGCCAGCAGCTTATGGACAGGGAGCACAGATACGCAGTATTTT. Residues: CASSLWTGSTDTQYF.

This clonotype was seen a few times. The chain carries TRBV29-1 and TRBJ1-4; D is unresolved. The CDR3 runs to 13 residues. Trimming removed 0 bases at V and 3 bases at J, with 5 bases between. Germline CDR1 is SQVTM and CDR2 is ANQGSEA. The CDR3 nucleotides read TGCAGCGTTGAAGACGGTCCTAATGAAAAACTGTTTTTT. It codes for CSVEDGPNEKLFF.